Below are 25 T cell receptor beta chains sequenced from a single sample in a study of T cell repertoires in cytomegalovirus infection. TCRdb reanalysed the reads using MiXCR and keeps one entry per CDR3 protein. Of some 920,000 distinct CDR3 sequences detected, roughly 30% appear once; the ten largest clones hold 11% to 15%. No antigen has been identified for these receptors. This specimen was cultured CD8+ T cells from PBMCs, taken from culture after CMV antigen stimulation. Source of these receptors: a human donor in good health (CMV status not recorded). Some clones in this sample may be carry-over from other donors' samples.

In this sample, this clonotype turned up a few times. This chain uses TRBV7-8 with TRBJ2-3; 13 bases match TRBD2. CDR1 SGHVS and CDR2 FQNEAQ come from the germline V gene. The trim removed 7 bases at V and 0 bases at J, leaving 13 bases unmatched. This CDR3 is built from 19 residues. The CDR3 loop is CASTSLRPGLAGSTDTQYF. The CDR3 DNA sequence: TGTGCCAGCACCTCACTTCGTCCGGGACTAGCGGGGAGCACAGATACGCAGTATTTT.

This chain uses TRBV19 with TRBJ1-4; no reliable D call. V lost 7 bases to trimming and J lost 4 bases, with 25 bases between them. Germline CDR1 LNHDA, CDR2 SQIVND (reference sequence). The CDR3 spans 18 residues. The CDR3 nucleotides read TGTGCCAGTACTCCATCCTCGGGATGGTCGCGGGTTAATGAAAAACTGTTTTTT. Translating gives CASTPSSGWSRVNEKLFF.

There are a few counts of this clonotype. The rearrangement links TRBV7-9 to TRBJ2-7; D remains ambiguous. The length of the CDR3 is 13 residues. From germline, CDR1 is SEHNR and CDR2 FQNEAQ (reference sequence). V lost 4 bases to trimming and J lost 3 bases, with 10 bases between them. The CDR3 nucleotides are TGTGCCAGCAGCTACGAGGCCTTCTACGAGCAGTACGTC. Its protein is CASSYEAFYEQYV.

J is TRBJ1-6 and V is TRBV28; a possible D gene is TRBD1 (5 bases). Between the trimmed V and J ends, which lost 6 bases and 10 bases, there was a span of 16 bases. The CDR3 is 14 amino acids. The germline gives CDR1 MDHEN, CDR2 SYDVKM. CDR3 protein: CASSTGMRDSPLHF. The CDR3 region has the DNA TGTGCCAGCAGCACAGGCATGCGGGACTCACCCCTCCACTTT.

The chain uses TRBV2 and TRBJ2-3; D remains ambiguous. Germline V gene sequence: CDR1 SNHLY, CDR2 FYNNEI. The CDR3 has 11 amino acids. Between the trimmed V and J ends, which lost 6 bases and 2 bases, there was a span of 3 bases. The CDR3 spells CASRLTDTQYF. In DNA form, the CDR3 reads TGTGCCAGCAGGCTCACAGATACGCAGTATTTT.

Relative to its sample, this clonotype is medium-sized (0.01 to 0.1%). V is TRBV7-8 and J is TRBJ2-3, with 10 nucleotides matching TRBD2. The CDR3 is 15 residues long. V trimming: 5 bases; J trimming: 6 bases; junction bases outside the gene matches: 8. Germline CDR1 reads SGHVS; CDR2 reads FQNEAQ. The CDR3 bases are TGTGCCAGCAGCCCACTAGCGGGGCTACGCGATACGCAGTATTTT. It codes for CASSPLAGLRDTQYF.

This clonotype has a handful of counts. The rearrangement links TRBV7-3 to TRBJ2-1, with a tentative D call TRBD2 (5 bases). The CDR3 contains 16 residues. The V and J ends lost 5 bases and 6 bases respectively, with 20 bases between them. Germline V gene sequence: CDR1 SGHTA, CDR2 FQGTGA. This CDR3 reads CASSHGYGEKGNEQFF. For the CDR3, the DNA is TGTGCCAGCAGCCATGGGTACGGGGAAAAAGGCAATGAGCAGTTCTTC.

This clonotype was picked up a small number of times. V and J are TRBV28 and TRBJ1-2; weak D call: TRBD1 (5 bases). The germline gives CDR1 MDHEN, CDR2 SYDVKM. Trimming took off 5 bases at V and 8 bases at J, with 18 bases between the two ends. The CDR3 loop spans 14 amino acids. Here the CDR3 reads CASSPPGPRRGYTF. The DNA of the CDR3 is TGTGCCAGCAGTCCCCCGGGACCCAGGAGGGGCTACACCTTC.

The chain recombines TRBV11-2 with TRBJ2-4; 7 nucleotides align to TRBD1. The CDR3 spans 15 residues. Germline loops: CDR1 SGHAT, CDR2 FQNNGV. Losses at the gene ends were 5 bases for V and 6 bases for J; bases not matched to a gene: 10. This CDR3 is CASSTSGGRGNIQYF. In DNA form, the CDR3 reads TGTGCCAGCAGCACTTCAGGGGGTAGGGGAAACATTCAGTACTTC.

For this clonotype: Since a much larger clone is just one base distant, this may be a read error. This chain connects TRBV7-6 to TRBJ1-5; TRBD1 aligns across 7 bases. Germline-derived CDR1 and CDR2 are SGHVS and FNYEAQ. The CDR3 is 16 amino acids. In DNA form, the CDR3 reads TGTGTCAGCAGCCCAGGGGTGACAGGGAATAATCAGCCCCAGCATTTT. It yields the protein CVSSPGVTGNNQPQHF.

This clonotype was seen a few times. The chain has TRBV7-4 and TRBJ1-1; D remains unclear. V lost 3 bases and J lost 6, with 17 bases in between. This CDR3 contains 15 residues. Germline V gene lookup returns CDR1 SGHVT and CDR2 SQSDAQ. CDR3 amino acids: CASSFSHSRRPEAFF. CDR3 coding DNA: TGTGCCAGCAGCTTCTCCCACAGTCGCCGGCCTGAAGCTTTCTTT.

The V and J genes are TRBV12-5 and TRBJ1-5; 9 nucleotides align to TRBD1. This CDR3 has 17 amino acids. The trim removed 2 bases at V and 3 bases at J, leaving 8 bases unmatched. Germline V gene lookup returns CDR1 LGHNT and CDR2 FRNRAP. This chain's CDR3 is CASGLWGQGLLNQPQHF. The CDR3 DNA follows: TGTGCTAGTGGTTTGTGGGGACAGGGACTTCTCAATCAGCCCCAGCATTTT.

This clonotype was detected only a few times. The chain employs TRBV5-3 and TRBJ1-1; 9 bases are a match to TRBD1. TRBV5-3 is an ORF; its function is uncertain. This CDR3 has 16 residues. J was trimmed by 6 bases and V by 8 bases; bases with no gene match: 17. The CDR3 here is CASSPGTGSLIAEAFF. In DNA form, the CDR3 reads TGTGCCAGCAGCCCGGGGACAGGGAGTCTAATAGCTGAAGCTTTCTTT.

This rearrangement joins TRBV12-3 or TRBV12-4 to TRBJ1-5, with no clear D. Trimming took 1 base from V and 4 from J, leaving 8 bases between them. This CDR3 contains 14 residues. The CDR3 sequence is CASSLEFLNQPQHF. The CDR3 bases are TGTGCCAGCAGTTTAGAGTTTCTTAATCAGCCCCAGCATTTT.

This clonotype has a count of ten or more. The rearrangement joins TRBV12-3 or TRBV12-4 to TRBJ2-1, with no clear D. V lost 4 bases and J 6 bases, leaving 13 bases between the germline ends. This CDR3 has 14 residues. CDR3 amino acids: CASSYVTAANEQFF. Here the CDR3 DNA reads TGTGCCAGCAGTTACGTTACAGCCGCCAATGAGCAGTTCTTC.

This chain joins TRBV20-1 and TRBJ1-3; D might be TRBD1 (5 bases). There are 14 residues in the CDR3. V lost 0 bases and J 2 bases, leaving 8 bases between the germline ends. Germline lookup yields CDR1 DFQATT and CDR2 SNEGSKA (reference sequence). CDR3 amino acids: CSAREGGAGNTIYF. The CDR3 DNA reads TGCAGTGCTAGAGAGGGGGGGGCTGGAAACACCATATATTTT.

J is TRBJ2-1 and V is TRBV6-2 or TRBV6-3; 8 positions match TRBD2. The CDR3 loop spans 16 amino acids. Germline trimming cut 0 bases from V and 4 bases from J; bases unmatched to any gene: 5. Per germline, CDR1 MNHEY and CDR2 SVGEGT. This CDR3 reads CASSYSKRGGYNEQFF. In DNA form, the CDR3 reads TGTGCCAGCAGTTACTCTAAACGGGGGGGGTACAATGAGCAGTTCTTC.

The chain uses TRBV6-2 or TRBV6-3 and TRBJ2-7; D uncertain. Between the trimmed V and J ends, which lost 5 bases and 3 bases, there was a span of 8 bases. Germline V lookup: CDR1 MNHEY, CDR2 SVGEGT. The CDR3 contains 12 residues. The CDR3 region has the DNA TGTGCCAGCAGTCTGAATAACTACGAGCAGTACTTC. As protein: CASSLNNYEQYF.

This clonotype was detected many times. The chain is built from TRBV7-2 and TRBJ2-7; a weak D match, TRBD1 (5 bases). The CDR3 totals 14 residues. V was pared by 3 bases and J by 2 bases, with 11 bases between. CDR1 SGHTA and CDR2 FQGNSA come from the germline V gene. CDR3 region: CASSFPGFAYEQYV. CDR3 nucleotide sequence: TGTGCCAGCAGCTTCCCAGGGTTTGCCTACGAGCAGTACGTC.

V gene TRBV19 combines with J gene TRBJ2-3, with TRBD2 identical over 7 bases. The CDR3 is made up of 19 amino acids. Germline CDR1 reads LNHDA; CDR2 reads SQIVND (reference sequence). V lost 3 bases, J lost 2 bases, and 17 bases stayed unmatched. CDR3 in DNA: TGTGCCAGTAGTATTTGGGACGGACGCGGGGGTTTTGTCACAGATACGCAGTATTTT. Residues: CASSIWDGRGGFVTDTQYF.

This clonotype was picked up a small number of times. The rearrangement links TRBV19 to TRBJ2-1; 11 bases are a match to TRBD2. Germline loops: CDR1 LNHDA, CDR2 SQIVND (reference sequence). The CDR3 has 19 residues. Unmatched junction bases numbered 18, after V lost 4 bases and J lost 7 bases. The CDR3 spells CASSTVYSRLAGIRNEQFF. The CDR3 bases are TGTGCCAGTAGTACTGTCTACTCCCGACTAGCGGGGATCAGGAATGAGCAGTTCTTC.

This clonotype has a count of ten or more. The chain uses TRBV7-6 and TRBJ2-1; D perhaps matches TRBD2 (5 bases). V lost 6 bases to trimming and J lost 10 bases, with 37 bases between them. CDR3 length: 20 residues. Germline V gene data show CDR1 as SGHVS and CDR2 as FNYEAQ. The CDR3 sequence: CASSPVAGDHYNVQFFEQFF. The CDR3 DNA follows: TGTGCCAGCAGTCCTGTGGCGGGCGACCACTACAATGTGCAGTTCTTCGAGCAGTTCTTC.

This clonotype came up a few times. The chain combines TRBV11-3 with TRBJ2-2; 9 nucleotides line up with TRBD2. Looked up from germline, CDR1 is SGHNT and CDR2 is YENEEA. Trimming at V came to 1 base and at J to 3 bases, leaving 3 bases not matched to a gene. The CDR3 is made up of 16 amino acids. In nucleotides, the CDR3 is TGTGCCAGCAGCTTAGGGCTAGCGGGGTACACCGGGGAGCTGTTTTTT. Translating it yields CASSLGLAGYTGELFF.

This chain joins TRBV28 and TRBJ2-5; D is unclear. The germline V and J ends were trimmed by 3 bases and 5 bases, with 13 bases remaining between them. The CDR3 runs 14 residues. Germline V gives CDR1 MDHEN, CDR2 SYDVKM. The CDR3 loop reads CASSLVAVGETQYF. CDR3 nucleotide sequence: TGTGCCAGCAGTTTGGTCGCAGTCGGCGAGACCCAGTACTTC.

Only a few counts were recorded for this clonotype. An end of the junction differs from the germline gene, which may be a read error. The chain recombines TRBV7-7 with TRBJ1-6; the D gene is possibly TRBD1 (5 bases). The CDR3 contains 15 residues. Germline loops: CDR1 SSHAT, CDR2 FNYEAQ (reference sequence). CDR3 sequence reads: CASSLGTGLDSPLHF. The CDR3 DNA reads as TGTGCTAGCAGCTTAGGAACGGGGCTAGACTCACCCCTCCACTTT.